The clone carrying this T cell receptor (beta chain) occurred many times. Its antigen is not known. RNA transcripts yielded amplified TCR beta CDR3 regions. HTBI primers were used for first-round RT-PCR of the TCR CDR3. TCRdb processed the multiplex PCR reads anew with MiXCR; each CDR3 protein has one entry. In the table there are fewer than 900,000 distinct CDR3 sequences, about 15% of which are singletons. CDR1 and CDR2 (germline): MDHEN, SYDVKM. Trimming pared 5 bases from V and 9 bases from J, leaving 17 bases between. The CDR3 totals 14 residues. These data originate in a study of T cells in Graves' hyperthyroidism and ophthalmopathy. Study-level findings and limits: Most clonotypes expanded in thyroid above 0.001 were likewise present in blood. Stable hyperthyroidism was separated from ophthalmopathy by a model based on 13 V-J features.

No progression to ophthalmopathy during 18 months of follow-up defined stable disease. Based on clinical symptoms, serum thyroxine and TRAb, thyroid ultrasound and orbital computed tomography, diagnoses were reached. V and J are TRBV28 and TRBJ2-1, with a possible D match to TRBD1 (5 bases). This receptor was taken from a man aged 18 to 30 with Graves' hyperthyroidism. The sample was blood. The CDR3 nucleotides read TGTGCCAGCAGTCAGGGTAGCCCTTTGGGTGAGCAGTTCTTC. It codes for CASSQGSPLGEQFF.